Listed here is a single T cell receptor beta chain. Its antigen is unidentified. One end of the junction fails to match germline, which may point to a read error. Amplification of TCR alpha and beta CDR3 regions from RNA used iRepertoire nested multiplex PCR. For one-step reverse transcription and amplification, about 90-400 ng of tissue mRNA or PBMC total RNA was used. TCRdb reprocessed the multiplex PCR reads via MiXCR and lists one record per CDR3 protein. The sample shows approximately 190,000 distinct CDR3 sequences, about 32% of them seen only once. This CDR3 has 16 residues. Germline assignment: CDR1 SGHRS and CDR2 YFSETQ. This specimen belongs to a study of glioma-infiltrating T cells. Study results and limitations: CDR3 overlap between tissue and blood was very small. Tissue-blood divergence was below expectation in non-neoplastic patients, above in gliomas.

The sequencing sample was made of glioma tissue, nonneoplastic brain tissue, or PBMCs (not recorded which). The chain couples TRBV5-1 to TRBJ2-1; tentatively, D is TRBD1 or TRBD2 (6 bases each). The clonotype was recovered from a human donor with low-grade glioma or glioblastoma, undergoing nonglioma brain surgery, or in good health (not recorded which). CDR3 sequence: CASSLAVEGVYNEQSF. The CDR3 DNA reads as TGCGCCAGCAGCTTGGCCGTGGAGGGGGTCTACAATGAGCAGTCCTTC.